These T cell receptor beta chains were read from a single sample in a study of blood T cell repertoires in COVID-19. The repertoire was sequenced with immunoSEQ multiplex PCR; TCRdb's copy has only in-frame clones and lacks some. The data hold a few hundred thousand clones, with 70% to 75% observed a single time. Sequenced sample: peripheral blood. These receptor sequences come from a woman older than 75 with acute or convalescent COVID-19. CDR3s include the opening cysteine and the closing phenylalanine or tryptophan. The D gene is left open where the match is weak. The size entry is marked missing in some rows and otherwise reads once, few, many or a size class.

D gene: TRBD2
J gene: TRBJ2-1
V gene: TRBV4-3
clone size: -
CDR3 protein: CASSHPLAGSYNEQFF
CDR3 DNA: TGCGCCAGCAGCCACCCCCTAGCGGGAAGCTACAATGAGCAGTTCTTC

D gene: TRBD2
J gene: TRBJ2-1
V gene: TRBV15
clone size: -
CDR3 protein: CATSGWTSGGSYNEQFF
CDR3 DNA: TGTGCCACCAGCGGCTGGACTAGCGGGGGGTCCTACAATGAGCAGTTCTTC

D gene: -
J gene: TRBJ1-3
V gene: TRBV19
clone size: -
CDR3 protein: CASGSTGSGNTIYF
CDR3 DNA: TGTGCCAGTGGGTCAACAGGCTCTGGAAACACCATATATTTT

D gene: -
J gene: TRBJ2-7
V gene: TRBV7-4
clone size: once
CDR3 protein: CASSPECEQYF
CDR3 DNA: TGTGCCAGCAGCCCCGAGTGCGAGCAGTACTTC

D gene: TRBD1
J gene: TRBJ2-3
V gene: TRBV27
clone size: -
CDR3 protein: CASSGDRADTQYF
CDR3 DNA: TGTGCCAGCAGTGGCGACAGGGCAGATACGCAGTATTTT

D gene: -
J gene: TRBJ2-5
V gene: TRBV5-4
clone size: -
CDR3 protein: CASSLNRQEETQYF
CDR3 DNA: TGTGCCAGCAGCTTGAACCGACAGGAAGAGACCCAGTACTTC

D gene: TRBD1
J gene: TRBJ1-4
V gene: TRBV20-1
clone size: -
CDR3 protein: CSGSSALPGQGVMFF
CDR3 DNA: TGCAGTGGTAGTAGCGCCCTACCGGGACAGGGTGTGATGTTTTTT

D gene: TRBD1
J gene: TRBJ2-5
V gene: TRBV5-1
clone size: -
CDR3 protein: CASSLARGTVQETQYF
CDR3 DNA: TGCGCCAGCAGCTTGGCCAGGGGGACAGTTCAAGAGACCCAGTACTTC

D gene: TRBD2
J gene: TRBJ2-3
V gene: TRBV6-2/TRBV6-3
clone size: -
CDR3 protein: CASSYLPSSGGTTSTDTQYF
CDR3 DNA: TGTGCCAGCAGTTACCTACCATCTAGCGGGGGGACCACTAGCACAGATACGCAGTATTTT

D gene: TRBD1
J gene: TRBJ2-7
V gene: TRBV28
clone size: -
CDR3 protein: CASRQGGQGAREQYF
CDR3 DNA: TGTGCCAGCAGGCAAGGGGGACAGGGGGCCAGGGAGCAGTACTTC

D gene: TRBD1
J gene: TRBJ1-5
V gene: TRBV6-6
clone size: -
CDR3 protein: CASSYSGTDQPQHF
CDR3 DNA: TGTGCCAGCAGTTACTCGGGGACAGACCAGCCCCAGCATTTT

D gene: TRBD1
J gene: TRBJ1-3
V gene: TRBV18
clone size: -
CDR3 protein: CASSPDRGPGNTIYF
CDR3 DNA: TGTGCCAGCTCACCAGACAGGGGTCCTGGAAACACCATATATTTT

D gene: -
J gene: TRBJ1-2
V gene: TRBV2
clone size: -
CDR3 protein: CASSQDSLSYGYTF
CDR3 DNA: TGTGCCAGCAGTCAGGACAGTCTTTCCTATGGCTACACCTTC

D gene: TRBD1
J gene: TRBJ1-2
V gene: TRBV6-5
clone size: once
CDR3 protein: CASSLVKQGGYGYTF
CDR3 DNA: TGTGCCAGCAGTTTAGTCAAACAGGGGGGCTATGGCTACACCTTC

D gene: -
J gene: TRBJ1-2
V gene: TRBV10-3
clone size: -
CDR3 protein: CAISESSGPAYGYTF
CDR3 DNA: TGTGCCATCAGTGAGTCGAGTGGGCCGGCCTATGGCTACACCTTC

D gene: TRBD2
J gene: TRBJ2-3
V gene: TRBV5-6
clone size: few
CDR3 protein: CASSFTGTSSPDTQYF
CDR3 DNA: TGTGCCAGCAGCTTCACCGGGACTAGCTCTCCAGATACGCAGTATTTT

D gene: -
J gene: TRBJ2-2
V gene: TRBV9
clone size: -
CDR3 protein: CASSPRQGGTGELFF
CDR3 DNA: TGTGCCAGCAGCCCTCGGCAGGGAGGCACCGGGGAGCTGTTTTTT

D gene: -
J gene: TRBJ2-7
V gene: TRBV2
clone size: few
CDR3 protein: CASSVTSYEQYF
CDR3 DNA: TGTGCCAGCAGTGTCACGAGCTACGAGCAGTACTTC

D gene: -
J gene: TRBJ2-1
V gene: TRBV7-6
clone size: -
CDR3 protein: CASSQPFIGANEQFF
CDR3 DNA: TGTGCCAGCAGCCAACCCTTCATAGGGGCCAATGAGCAGTTCTTC

D gene: -
J gene: TRBJ1-2
V gene: TRBV14
clone size: -
CDR3 protein: CASSQRRGDGYTF
CDR3 DNA: TGTGCCAGCAGCCAAAGGAGGGGTGATGGCTACACCTTC

D gene: TRBD1
J gene: TRBJ1-1
V gene: TRBV2
clone size: -
CDR3 protein: CASSPRQGINEAFF
CDR3 DNA: TGTGCCAGCAGTCCCAGACAGGGGATCAATGAGGCTTTCTTT

D gene: TRBD1
J gene: TRBJ2-2
V gene: TRBV19
clone size: -
CDR3 protein: CASSTRDRGFFTGELFF
CDR3 DNA: TGTGCCAGTAGCACCCGGGACAGGGGTTTCTTCACCGGGGAGCTGTTTTTT

D gene: -
J gene: TRBJ1-5
V gene: TRBV3-1/TRBV3-2
clone size: -
CDR3 protein: CASSQWGGRDQPQHF
CDR3 DNA: TGTGCCAGCAGCCAATGGGGGGGCAGGGACCAGCCCCAGCATTTT

D gene: TRBD1
J gene: TRBJ1-1
V gene: TRBV13
clone size: -
CDR3 protein: CASSVGQGRRAEAFF
CDR3 DNA: TGTGCCAGCAGCGTGGGACAGGGAAGGCGGGCTGAAGCTTTCTTT

D gene: -
J gene: TRBJ1-2
V gene: TRBV6-4
clone size: -
CDR3 protein: CASSREGRNTF
CDR3 DNA: TGTGCCAGCAGCCGCGAGGGGAGGAACACCTTC

D gene: TRBD1
J gene: TRBJ1-2
V gene: TRBV12-3/TRBV12-4
clone size: -
CDR3 protein: CASGLGQGARYTF
CDR3 DNA: TGTGCCAGCGGTCTAGGGCAGGGGGCTCGCTACACCTTC

D gene: -
J gene: TRBJ1-2
V gene: TRBV10-3
clone size: -
CDR3 protein: CAIHSEGYGYTF
CDR3 DNA: TGTGCCATCCATAGTGAGGGCTATGGCTACACCTTC

D gene: -
J gene: TRBJ1-2
V gene: TRBV27
clone size: -
CDR3 protein: CASRPEGGRGYTF
CDR3 DNA: TGTGCCAGCAGACCCGAAGGGGGTCGAGGCTACACCTTC

D gene: -
J gene: TRBJ2-3
V gene: TRBV14
clone size: few
CDR3 protein: CASSQERSTWGTDTQYF
CDR3 DNA: TGTGCCAGCAGCCAAGAGCGGAGTACCTGGGGCACAGATACGCAGTATTTT

D gene: TRBD1
J gene: TRBJ2-2
V gene: TRBV18
clone size: -
CDR3 protein: CASQSKGAPGTGELFF
CDR3 DNA: TGTGCCAGCCAATCGAAGGGGGCGCCGGGCACCGGGGAGCTGTTTTTT

D gene: TRBD1
J gene: TRBJ1-5
V gene: TRBV6-5
clone size: -
CDR3 protein: CASSTRTGFNQPQHF
CDR3 DNA: TGTGCCAGCAGTACCAGGACAGGGTTCAATCAGCCCCAGCATTTT

D gene: -
J gene: TRBJ1-5
V gene: TRBV2
clone size: -
CDR3 protein: CASAQGSGNQPQHF
CDR3 DNA: TGTGCCAGTGCTCAGGGTTCAGGCAATCAGCCCCAGCATTTT

D gene: -
J gene: TRBJ2-7
V gene: TRBV7-9
clone size: -
CDR3 protein: CASSFEAYEQYF
CDR3 DNA: TGTGCCAGCAGCTTCGAGGCCTACGAGCAGTACTTC

D gene: -
J gene: TRBJ1-5
V gene: TRBV3-1/TRBV3-2
clone size: -
CDR3 protein: CASSQVPRNSNQPQHF
CDR3 DNA: TGTGCCAGCAGCCAAGTCCCCAGGAATAGCAATCAGCCCCAGCATTTT

D gene: -
J gene: TRBJ1-1
V gene: TRBV5-5
clone size: -
CDR3 protein: CASSPNTGSGTEAFF
CDR3 DNA: TGTGCCAGCAGCCCCAATACGGGATCAGGCACTGAAGCTTTCTTT

D gene: -
J gene: TRBJ1-4
V gene: TRBV4-2
clone size: -
CDR3 protein: CASSPESREGEKLFF
CDR3 DNA: TGTGCCAGCAGCCCCGAGAGCAGGGAGGGGGAAAAACTGTTTTTT

D gene: TRBD2
J gene: TRBJ2-6
V gene: TRBV3-1/TRBV3-2
clone size: once
CDR3 protein: CASSPWTSGRGSSGANVLTF
CDR3 DNA: TGTGCCAGCAGCCCCTGGACTAGCGGGAGGGGATCCTCTGGGGCCAACGTCCTGACTTTC

D gene: TRBD2
J gene: TRBJ2-7
V gene: TRBV19
clone size: -
CDR3 protein: CASRASGKEQYF
CDR3 DNA: TGTGCCAGTAGGGCTAGCGGGAAGGAGCAGTACTTC

D gene: -
J gene: TRBJ1-3
V gene: TRBV9
clone size: -
CDR3 protein: CASSPYDGNTIYF
CDR3 DNA: TGTGCCAGCAGCCCCTATGATGGAAACACCATATATTTT

D gene: -
J gene: TRBJ2-2
V gene: TRBV18
clone size: -
CDR3 protein: CASSPVRSTGELFF
CDR3 DNA: TGTGCCAGCTCACCAGTCAGATCCACCGGGGAGCTGTTTTTT

D gene: TRBD1
J gene: TRBJ1-2
V gene: TRBV18
clone size: -
CDR3 protein: CASSPQGALELSYGYTF
CDR3 DNA: TGTGCCAGCTCACCCCAGGGGGCCTTGGAACTCAGCTATGGCTACACCTTC

D gene: -
J gene: TRBJ1-1
V gene: TRBV10-3
clone size: -
CDR3 protein: CASKTLGGTEAFF
CDR3 DNA: TGTGCCAGTAAAACCCTGGGGGGTACTGAAGCTTTCTTT

D gene: -
J gene: TRBJ1-5
V gene: TRBV6-1
clone size: once
CDR3 protein: CASSEVQGQPQHF
CDR3 DNA: TGTGCCAGCAGTGAAGTTCAGGGTCAGCCCCAGCATTTT

D gene: -
J gene: TRBJ2-7
V gene: TRBV27
clone size: -
CDR3 protein: CASRRENEQYF
CDR3 DNA: TGTGCCAGCAGGAGGGAAAACGAGCAGTACTTC

D gene: -
J gene: TRBJ2-2
V gene: TRBV5-5
clone size: few
CDR3 protein: CASSSDRFTGELFF
CDR3 DNA: TGTGCCAGCAGCTCCGACAGGTTCACCGGGGAGCTGTTTTTT

D gene: TRBD1
J gene: TRBJ2-5
V gene: TRBV6-5
clone size: -
CDR3 protein: CASSYSSGTGQETQYF
CDR3 DNA: TGTGCCAGCAGTTACTCGTCCGGGACAGGGCAAGAGACCCAGTACTTC

D gene: -
J gene: TRBJ1-2
V gene: TRBV27
clone size: -
CDR3 protein: CASSALGGKNYGYTF
CDR3 DNA: TGTGCCAGCAGTGCCCTCGGGGGGAAGAACTATGGCTACACCTTC

D gene: -
J gene: TRBJ1-2
V gene: TRBV30
clone size: -
CDR3 protein: CAWSVTGYGYTF
CDR3 DNA: TGTGCCTGGAGTGTGACAGGATATGGCTACACCTTC

D gene: -
J gene: TRBJ1-2
V gene: TRBV5-4
clone size: -
CDR3 protein: CASSLSSAGYTF
CDR3 DNA: TGTGCCAGCAGCTTGTCGAGTGCCGGCTACACCTTC

D gene: TRBD2
J gene: TRBJ2-1
V gene: TRBV7-2
clone size: -
CDR3 protein: CASSVSTSGSLYEQFF
CDR3 DNA: TGTGCCAGCAGCGTATCGACTAGCGGGAGTCTCTATGAGCAGTTCTTC

D gene: TRBD2
J gene: TRBJ2-5
V gene: TRBV2
clone size: -
CDR3 protein: CASSSLAGETQYF
CDR3 DNA: TGTGCCAGCAGTTCACTAGCGGGAGAGACCCAGTACTTC

D gene: TRBD1
J gene: TRBJ2-2
V gene: TRBV7-9
clone size: -
CDR3 protein: CASSLGTGVTGELFF
CDR3 DNA: TGTGCCAGCAGCTTAGGGACAGGGGTCACCGGGGAGCTGTTTTTT

D gene: TRBD1
J gene: TRBJ1-5
V gene: TRBV19
clone size: -
CDR3 protein: CASSPGGGTGGFNQPQHF
CDR3 DNA: TGTGCCAGTAGTCCCGGTGGCGGGACAGGGGGTTTCAATCAGCCCCAGCATTTT

D gene: -
J gene: TRBJ2-1
V gene: TRBV2
clone size: -
CDR3 protein: CASSDVSGPYEQFF
CDR3 DNA: TGTGCCAGCAGTGACGTTTCCGGTCCATATGAGCAGTTCTTC

D gene: -
J gene: TRBJ2-1
V gene: TRBV7-2
clone size: -
CDR3 protein: CASSSERATYNEQFF
CDR3 DNA: TGTGCCAGCAGCTCAGAGCGGGCCACCTACAATGAGCAGTTCTTC

D gene: TRBD1
J gene: TRBJ1-2
V gene: TRBV25-1
clone size: few
CDR3 protein: CASSEFRDRAGYTF
CDR3 DNA: TGTGCCAGCAGTGAATTTAGGGACAGGGCTGGCTACACCTTC

D gene: -
J gene: TRBJ1-3
V gene: TRBV6-5
clone size: -
CDR3 protein: CASSSTGNTIYF
CDR3 DNA: TGTGCCAGCAGTTCCACTGGAAACACCATATATTTT

D gene: -
J gene: TRBJ2-1
V gene: TRBV6-6
clone size: once
CDR3 protein: CASSYSGWGGEQFF
CDR3 DNA: TGTGCCAGCAGTTACTCGGGCTGGGGCGGTGAGCAGTTCTTC

D gene: -
J gene: TRBJ1-5
V gene: TRBV6-2/TRBV6-3
clone size: -
CDR3 protein: CASSERISGNQPQHF
CDR3 DNA: TGTGCCAGCAGTGAGCGGATTTCTGGCAATCAGCCCCAGCATTTT

D gene: -
J gene: TRBJ2-2
V gene: TRBV3-1/TRBV3-2
clone size: -
CDR3 protein: CASRLARNTGELFF
CDR3 DNA: TGTGCCAGCAGGCTAGCGAGGAACACCGGGGAGCTGTTTTTT